A single sample is the source of the 2 T cell receptor beta chains below, sequenced in a study of blood T cell repertoires in COVID-19. Clones were read by immunoSEQ multiplex PCR, and TCRdb kept only the in-frame ones, dropping some. This table holds more than 200,000 clones, around 78% found once. Source material: peripheral blood. These receptors all come from an older woman with active or convalescent COVID-19.

The chain combines TRBV19 with TRBJ2-7; no firm D call. This CDR3 is built from 13 residues. V lost 3 bases and J lost 4, with 10 bases in between. Per germline, CDR1 LNHDA and CDR2 SQIVND (reference sequence). The CDR3 coding sequence is TGTGCCAGTAGTATTCAATTCACATACGAGCAGTACTTC. Its protein is CASSIQFTYEQYF.

The rearrangement uses TRBV6-6 and TRBJ1-2, with D possibly matching TRBD1 (5 bases). Germline V gene data show CDR1 as MNHNY and CDR2 as SVGAGI (reference sequence). The V gene lost 5 bases and the J gene lost 8 bases, with 15 bases spanning the gap. The CDR3 extends over 13 amino acids. The CDR3 sequence: CASSLGENLGYTF. The DNA of the CDR3 is TGTGCCAGCAGTCTAGGGGAAAACCTCGGCTACACCTTC.